At least ten counts were recorded for the clone carrying this T cell receptor beta chain. Its cognate antigen is unknown. This entry belongs to a study of T-cell reconstitution after alpha-beta-depleted transplantation in children. The CDR3 extends over 12 amino acids. V lost 3 bases and J 8 bases, leaving 11 bases between the germline ends. CDR1 is SQVTM, CDR2 ANQGSEA, per germline. Notes on the study in general: Where alpha-beta T cells came from about two months after transplant was reportedly several hundred expanded graft clones. Surviving recipient T cells and thymic progenitors underlay high day-60 TCRbeta diversity in some patients. At the one-year point after transplant, T-cell counts and TCRbeta diversity were found to come mostly from T cells that had been newly produced.

Using unique molecular identifiers, the investigators prepared the TCRbeta library. Each CDR3 protein is one row after TCRdb ran MiXCR on the PCR reads. The sample includes almost 500,000 distinct CDR3 sequences, over 9.5% of them seen just once. The TCR sequence derives from a child aged 2 to 10 with inherited bone marrow failure, due to receive a stem cell transplant. This chain uses TRBV29-1 with TRBJ2-1; D not resolved. Source: PBMCs, taken before TCRalphabeta/CD19-depleted stem cell transplant. The CDR3 loop reads CSVDLFRDEQFF. CDR3 bases: TGCAGCGTTGACCTCTTCCGGGATGAGCAGTTCTTC.